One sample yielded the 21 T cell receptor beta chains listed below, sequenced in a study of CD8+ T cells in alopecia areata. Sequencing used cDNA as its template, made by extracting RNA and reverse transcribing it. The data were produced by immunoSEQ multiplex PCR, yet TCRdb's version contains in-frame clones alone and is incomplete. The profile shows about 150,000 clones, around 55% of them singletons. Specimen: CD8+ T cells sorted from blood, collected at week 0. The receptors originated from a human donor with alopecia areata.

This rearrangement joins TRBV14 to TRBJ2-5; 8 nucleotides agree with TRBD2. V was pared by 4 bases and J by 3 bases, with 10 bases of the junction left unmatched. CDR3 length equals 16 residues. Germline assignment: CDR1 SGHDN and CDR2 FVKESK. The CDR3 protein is CASSPKTAGEKETQYF. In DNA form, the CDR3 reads TGTGCCAGCAGCCCGAAGACAGCGGGGGAAAAAGAGACCCAGTACTTC.

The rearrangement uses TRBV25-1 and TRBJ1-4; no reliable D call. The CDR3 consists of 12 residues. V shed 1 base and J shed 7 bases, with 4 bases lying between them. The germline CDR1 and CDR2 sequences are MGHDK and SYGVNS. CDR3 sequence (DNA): TGTGCCAGCAGTGAATTGGGTGAAAAACTGTTTTTT. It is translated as CASSELGEKLFF.

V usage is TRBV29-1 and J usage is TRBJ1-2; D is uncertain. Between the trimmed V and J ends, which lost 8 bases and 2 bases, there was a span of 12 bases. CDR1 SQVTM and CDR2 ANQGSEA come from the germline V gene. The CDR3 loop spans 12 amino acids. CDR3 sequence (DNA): TGCAGCTCTAGAACACCCAACTATGGCTACACCTTC. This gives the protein CSSRTPNYGYTF.

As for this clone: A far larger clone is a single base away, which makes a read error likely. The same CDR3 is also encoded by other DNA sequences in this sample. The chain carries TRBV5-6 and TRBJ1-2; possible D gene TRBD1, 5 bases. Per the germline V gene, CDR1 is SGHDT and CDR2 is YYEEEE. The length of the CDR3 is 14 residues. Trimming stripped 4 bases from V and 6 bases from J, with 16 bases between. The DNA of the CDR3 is TGTGCCAGCAGCCAAACGGCAGGGAGGCATGGCTACACCTTC. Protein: CASSQTAGRHGYTF.

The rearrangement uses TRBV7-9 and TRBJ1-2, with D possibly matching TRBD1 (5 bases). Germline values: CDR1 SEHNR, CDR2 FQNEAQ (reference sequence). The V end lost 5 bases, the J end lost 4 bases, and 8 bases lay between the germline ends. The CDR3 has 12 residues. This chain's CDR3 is CASSAGTYGYTF. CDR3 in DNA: TGTGCCAGCAGCGCCGGGACCTATGGCTACACCTTC.

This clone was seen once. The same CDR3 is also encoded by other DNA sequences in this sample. The CDR3 nucleotides are TGTGCCAGCAGTTTATCGGGGGAGCTGTTTTTT. This sequence encodes CASSLSGELFF. The chain is built from TRBV27 and TRBJ2-2, with D unresolved. The CDR3 has 11 amino acids. Germline V gene lookup returns CDR1 MNHEY and CDR2 SMNVEV (reference sequence). Trimming removed 0 bases at V and 8 bases at J, with 1 base between.

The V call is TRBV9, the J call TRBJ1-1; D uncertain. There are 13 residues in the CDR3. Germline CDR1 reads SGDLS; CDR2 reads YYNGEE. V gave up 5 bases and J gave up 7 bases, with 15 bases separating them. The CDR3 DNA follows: TGTGCCAGCAGGGCAATGGGGTCTGGTGAAGCTTTCTTT. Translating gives CASRAMGSGEAFF. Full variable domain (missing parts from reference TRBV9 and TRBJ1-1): DSGVTQTPKHLITATGQRVTLRCSPRSGDLSVYWYQQSLDQGLQFLIQYYNGEERAKGNILERFSAQQFPDLHSELNLSSLELGDSALYFCASRAMGSGEAFFGQGTRLTVV.

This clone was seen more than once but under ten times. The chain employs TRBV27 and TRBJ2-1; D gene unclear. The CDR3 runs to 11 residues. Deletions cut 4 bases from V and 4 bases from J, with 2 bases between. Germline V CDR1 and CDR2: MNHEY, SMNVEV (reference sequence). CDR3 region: CASSYYNEQFF. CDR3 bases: TGTGCCAGCAGTTATTACAATGAGCAGTTCTTC.

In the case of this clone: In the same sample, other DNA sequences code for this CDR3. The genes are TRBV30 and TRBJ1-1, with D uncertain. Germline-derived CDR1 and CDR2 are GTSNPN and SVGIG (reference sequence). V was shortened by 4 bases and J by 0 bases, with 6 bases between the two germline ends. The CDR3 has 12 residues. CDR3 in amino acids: CAWTGVNTEAFF. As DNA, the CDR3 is TGTGCCTGGACAGGTGTGAACACTGAAGCTTTCTTT.

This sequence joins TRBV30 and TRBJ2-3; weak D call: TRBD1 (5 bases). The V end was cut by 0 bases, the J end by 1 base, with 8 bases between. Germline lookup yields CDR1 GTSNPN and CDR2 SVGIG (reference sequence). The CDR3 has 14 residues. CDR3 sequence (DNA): TGTGCCTGGAGTGTGGACAAGGGCACAGATACGCAGTATTTT. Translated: CAWSVDKGTDTQYF.

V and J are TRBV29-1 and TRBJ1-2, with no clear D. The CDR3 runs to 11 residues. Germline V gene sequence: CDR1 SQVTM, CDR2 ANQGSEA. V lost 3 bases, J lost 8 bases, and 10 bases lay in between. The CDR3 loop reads CSVDSGEGYTF. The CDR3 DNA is TGCAGCGTTGATAGCGGGGAGGGCTACACCTTC.

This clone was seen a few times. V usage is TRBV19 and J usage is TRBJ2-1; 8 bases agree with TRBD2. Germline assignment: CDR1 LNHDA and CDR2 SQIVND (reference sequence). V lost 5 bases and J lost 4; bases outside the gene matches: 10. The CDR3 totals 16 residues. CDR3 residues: CASSDLRGGRYNEQFF. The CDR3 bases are TGTGCCAGTAGTGACCTTCGCGGGGGGAGATACAATGAGCAGTTCTTC.

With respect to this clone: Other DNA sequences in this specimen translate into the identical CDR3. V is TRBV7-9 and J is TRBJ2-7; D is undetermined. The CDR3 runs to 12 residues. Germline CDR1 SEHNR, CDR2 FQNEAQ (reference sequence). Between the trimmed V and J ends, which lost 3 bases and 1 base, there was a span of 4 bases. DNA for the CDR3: TGTGCCAGCAGCTTGGGGTCCTACGAGCAGTACTTC. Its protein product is CASSLGSYEQYF.

The CDR3 here is CSTSGTSTYEQYF. The CDR3 DNA reads as TGCAGCACCTCCGGGACAAGTACCTACGAGCAGTACTTC. The genes are TRBV29-1 and TRBJ2-7, with D perhaps matching TRBD1 (6 bases). The CDR3 covers 13 residues. The germline V gene has CDR1 SQVTM and CDR2 ANQGSEA. V was shortened by 8 bases and J by 2 bases, with 16 bases between the two germline ends.

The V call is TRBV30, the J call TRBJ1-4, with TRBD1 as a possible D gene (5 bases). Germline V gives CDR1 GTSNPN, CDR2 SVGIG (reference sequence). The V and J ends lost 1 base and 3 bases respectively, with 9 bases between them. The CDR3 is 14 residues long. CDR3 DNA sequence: TGTGCCTGGAGTGGGACATCGGCTAATGAAAAACTGTTTTTT. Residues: CAWSGTSANEKLFF.

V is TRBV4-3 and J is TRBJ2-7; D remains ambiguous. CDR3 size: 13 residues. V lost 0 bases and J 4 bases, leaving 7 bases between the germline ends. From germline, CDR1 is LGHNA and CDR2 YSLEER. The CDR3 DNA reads TGCGCCAGCAGCCAAGATAAGGGTTACGAGCAGTACTTC. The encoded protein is CASSQDKGYEQYF.

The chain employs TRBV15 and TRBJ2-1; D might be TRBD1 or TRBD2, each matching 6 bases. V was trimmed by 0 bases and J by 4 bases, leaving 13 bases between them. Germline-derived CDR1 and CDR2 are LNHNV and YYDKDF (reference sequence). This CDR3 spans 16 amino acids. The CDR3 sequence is CATSREGGQLYNEQFF. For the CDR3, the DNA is TGTGCCACCAGCAGAGAGGGGGGACAACTATACAATGAGCAGTTCTTC.

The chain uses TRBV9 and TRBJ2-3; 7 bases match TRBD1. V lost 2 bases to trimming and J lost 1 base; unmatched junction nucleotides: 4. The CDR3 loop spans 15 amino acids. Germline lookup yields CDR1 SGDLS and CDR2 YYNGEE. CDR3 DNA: TGTGCCAGCAGCGTTACAGGGGCAGGCACAGATACGCAGTATTTT. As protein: CASSVTGAGTDTQYF.

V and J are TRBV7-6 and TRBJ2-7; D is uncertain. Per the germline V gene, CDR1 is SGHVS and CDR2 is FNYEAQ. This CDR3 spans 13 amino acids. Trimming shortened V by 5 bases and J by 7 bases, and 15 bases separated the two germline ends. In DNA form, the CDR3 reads TGTGCCAGCAGCGAGGCCGGGTCTCGGGAGCAGTACTTC. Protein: CASSEAGSREQYF.

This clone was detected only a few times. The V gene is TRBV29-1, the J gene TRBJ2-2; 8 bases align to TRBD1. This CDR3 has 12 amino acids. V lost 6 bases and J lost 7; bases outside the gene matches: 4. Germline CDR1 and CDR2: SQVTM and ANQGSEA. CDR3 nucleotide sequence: TGCAGCGTCCAGGGGGCGGGCGGGGAGCTGTTTTTT. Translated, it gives CSVQGAGGELFF.

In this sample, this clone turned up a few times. In nucleotides, the CDR3 is TGTGCCAGCAGCTCCACCGGGACGGTCTCCTACGAGCAGTACTTC. As protein: CASSSTGTVSYEQYF. The chain couples TRBV13 to TRBJ2-7, with D perhaps assigned TRBD1 or TRBD2 (5 bases each). Germline V lookup: CDR1 PRHDT, CDR2 FYEKMQ (reference sequence). With 4 bases removed from V and 0 bases from J, the gap between germline ends came to 13 bases. The length of the CDR3 is 15 residues.